This T cell receptor (beta chain) was recovered during a study of T cells after yellow fever vaccination. Study-wide context: SMART-Seq v4 Ultra Low Input served to prepare low-cell-number fractions.

Remarks on this clonotype: Its antigen is unidentified.

A process of 5'RACE template switching, which added a universal primer site and UMIs, was used to make TCR cDNA. TCRdb re-called the 5' RACE reads through MiXCR, storing one row per CDR3 protein. The data show 310,000 or so distinct CDR3 sequences, around 4% seen once. V was pared by 4 bases and J by 0 bases, with 13 bases between. Germline V gene lookup returns CDR1 SGHAT and CDR2 FQNNGV. There are 16 residues in the CDR3. General study findings and limits: Peak timing came faster in the weaker secondary response, day 5 versus 15. Post-booster repertoires contained most primary-vaccination clones again (roughly 96% CD4, approximately 88% CD8).

This TCR derives from a man aged 18 to 29 who received the YFV17D yellow fever vaccine. The rearrangement uses TRBV11-2 and TRBJ2-1; D perhaps matches TRBD2 (5 bases). This sample comprised PBMCs, obtained on the day of the yellow fever booster vaccination. The CDR3 here is CASSSRADSSYNEQFF. The CDR3 DNA reads as TGTGCCAGCAGCTCCAGAGCGGATAGCTCCTACAATGAGCAGTTCTTC.